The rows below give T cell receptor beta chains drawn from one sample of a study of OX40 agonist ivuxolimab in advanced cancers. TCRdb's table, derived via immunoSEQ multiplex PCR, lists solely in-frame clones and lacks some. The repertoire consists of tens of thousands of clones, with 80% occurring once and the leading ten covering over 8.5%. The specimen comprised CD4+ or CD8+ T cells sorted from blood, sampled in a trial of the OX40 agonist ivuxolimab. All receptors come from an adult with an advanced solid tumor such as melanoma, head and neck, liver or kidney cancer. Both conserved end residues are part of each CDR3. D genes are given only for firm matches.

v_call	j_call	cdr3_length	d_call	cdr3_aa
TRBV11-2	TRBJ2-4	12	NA	CASRGLRHIQYF
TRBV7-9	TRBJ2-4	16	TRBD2	CASSLHGGIAKNIQYF
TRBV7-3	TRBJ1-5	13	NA	CASSPVPGQPQHF
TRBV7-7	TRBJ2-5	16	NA	CASSLGQGRWQETQYF
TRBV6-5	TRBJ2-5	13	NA	CASSSNARETQYF
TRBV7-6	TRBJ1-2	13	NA	CASSPRQDYGYTF
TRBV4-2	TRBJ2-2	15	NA	CASSQDGPETGELFF
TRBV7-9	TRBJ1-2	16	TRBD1	CASSWPDRQGNYGYTF
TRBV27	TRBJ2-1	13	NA	CASSWGSYNEQFF
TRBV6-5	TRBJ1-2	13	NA	CASSVGLEYGYTF
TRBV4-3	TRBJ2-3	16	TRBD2	CASSQDGLAGGDTQYF
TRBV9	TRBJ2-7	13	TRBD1	CASSPGTGREQYF
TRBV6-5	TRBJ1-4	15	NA	CASSYRPGYNEKLFF
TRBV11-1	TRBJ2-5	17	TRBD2	CASSSITSGLQEETQYF
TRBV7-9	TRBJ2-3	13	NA	CASPGDSTDTQYF
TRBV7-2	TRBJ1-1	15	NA	CASRPPGTRNTEAFF
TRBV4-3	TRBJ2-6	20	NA	CASSQVLSPPGSSGANVLTF
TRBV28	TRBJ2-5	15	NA	CASSYPGEGQETQYF
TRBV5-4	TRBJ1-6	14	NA	CASSAGPPNSPLHF
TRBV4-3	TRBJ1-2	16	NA	CASSQGPGGGSYGYTF
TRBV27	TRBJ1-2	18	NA	CASSLSDKLGRVGSGYTF
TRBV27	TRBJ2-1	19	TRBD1	CASSSPGRGTGRLYNEQFF
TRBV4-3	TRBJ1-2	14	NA	CASSQGAGAGGYTF
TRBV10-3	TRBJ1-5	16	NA	CAISESETGWNQPQHF
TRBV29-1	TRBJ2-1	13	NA	CSVVWRGGNEQFF
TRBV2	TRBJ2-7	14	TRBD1	CASSGGRGSYEQYF
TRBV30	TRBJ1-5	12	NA	CAWCPAGQPQHF
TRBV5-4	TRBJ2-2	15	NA	CASTPAGSNTGELFF
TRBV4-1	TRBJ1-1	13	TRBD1	CASSHQGDTEAFF
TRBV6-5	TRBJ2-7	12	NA	CASSYWGAEQYF
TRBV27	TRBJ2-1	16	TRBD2	CASSLAASGGGNEQFF
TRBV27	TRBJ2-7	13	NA	CASSFGSFYEQYF
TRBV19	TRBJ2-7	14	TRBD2	CASSPTSGTYEQYF
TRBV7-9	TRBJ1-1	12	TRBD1	CASSFRDSEAFF
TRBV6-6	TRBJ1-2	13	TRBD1	CASSRTGDYGYTF
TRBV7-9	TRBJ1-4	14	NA	CASSSSAGNEKLFF
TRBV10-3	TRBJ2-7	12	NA	CAISEEVYEQYF
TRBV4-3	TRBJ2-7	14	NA	CASSQGTGLYEQYF
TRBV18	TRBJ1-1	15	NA	CASSPAGRGLTEAFF
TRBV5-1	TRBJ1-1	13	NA	CASSWRANTEAFF
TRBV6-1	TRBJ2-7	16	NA	CASSEAVRVRHYEQYF